This T cell receptor beta chain was documented in a study of shared clonotypes between healthy human individuals. Study-level background: Aged between 18 and 49, the donors were a couple of women and three men.

Naive CD8 cells lacked CD45RO, underwent positive selection for CCR7 and left out terminally differentiated effector memory CD45RA+ cells. Profiling relied on immunoSEQ multiplex PCR, and the TCRdb table lists in-frame clones only, not all of them. In the table there are about 2 million clones, over 85% of which are singletons. Germline trimming cut 2 bases from V and 3 bases from J; bases unmatched to any gene: 6. In germline, CDR1 is MNHEY, CDR2 SVGAGI. The CDR3 is made up of 15 amino acids. V is TRBV6-5 and J is TRBJ1-2; the match to TRBD1 covers 7 bases. This sequence was found in a man younger than 35 in good health. The specimen was naive CD8+ T cells sorted from blood. The CDR3 DNA is TGTGCCAGCAGTTACCTGACAGGGACCTACTATGGCTACACCTTC. This gives the protein CASSYLTGTYYGYTF.